This entry concerns a single TCR beta chain. Its antigen is unknown. The V end was cut by 2 bases, the J end by 3 bases, with 7 bases between. The length of the CDR3 is 13 residues. This entry comes from a study of T cell responses to AZD1222 COVID-19 vaccine. Using immunoSEQ multiplex PCR, the repertoire was profiled, and TCRdb retains in-frame clones only, with some absent. The repertoire holds under 120,000 clones, with around 94% as singletons. Regarding the study as a whole: There were mostly white British donors and more females than males, and clonal diversity was possibly underestimated.

The source material was peripheral blood, sampled on day 0 of AZD1222 vaccination. The receptor was derived from an adult in good health. The J gene is TRBJ1-1, the V gene TRBV12-3 or TRBV12-4; D unresolved. Here the CDR3 DNA reads TGTGCCAGCAGTTTATTGGAGGACACTGAAGCTTTCTTT. This gives the protein CASSLLEDTEAFF.